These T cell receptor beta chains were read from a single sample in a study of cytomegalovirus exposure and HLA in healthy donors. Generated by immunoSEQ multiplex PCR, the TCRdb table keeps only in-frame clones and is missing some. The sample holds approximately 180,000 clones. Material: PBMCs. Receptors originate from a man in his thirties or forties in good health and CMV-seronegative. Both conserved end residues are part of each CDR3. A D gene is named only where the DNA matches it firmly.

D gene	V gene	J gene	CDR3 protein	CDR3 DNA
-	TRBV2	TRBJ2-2	CASRAQSTGELFF	TGTGCCAGCAGGGCACAGTCAACCGGGGAGCTGTTTTTT
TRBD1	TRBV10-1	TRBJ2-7	CASSPQGGSYEQYF	TGCGCCAGCAGCCCACAGGGGGGTTCCTACGAGCAGTACTTC
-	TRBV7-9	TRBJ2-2	CASSLVSGPNTGELFF	TGTGCCAGCAGCTTAGTTAGCGGACCGAACACCGGGGAGCTGTTTTTT
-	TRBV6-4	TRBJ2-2	CASREVANTGELFF	TGTGCCAGCAGAGAAGTAGCGAACACCGGGGAGCTGTTTTTT
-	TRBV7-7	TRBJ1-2	CASSPMDKNYGYTF	TGTGCCAGCAGCCCGATGGACAAAAACTATGGCTACACCTTC
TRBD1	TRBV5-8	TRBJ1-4	CASSLQGADEKLFF	TGTGCCAGCAGCTTGCAGGGGGCGGATGAAAAACTGTTTTTT
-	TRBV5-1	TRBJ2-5	CASRVAFQETQYF	TGCGCCAGCAGGGTGGCATTCCAAGAGACCCAGTACTTC
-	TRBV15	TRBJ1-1	CATSSHRVPTEAFF	TGTGCCACCAGCAGCCACAGGGTACCTACTGAAGCTTTCTTT
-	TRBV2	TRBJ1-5	CASRPPQGLSNQPQHF	TGTGCCAGCAGGCCGCCACAGGGCCTTTCGAATCAGCCCCAGCATTTT
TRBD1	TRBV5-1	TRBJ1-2	CASSLAGGHGYTF	TGCGCCAGCAGCTTGGCAGGGGGCCATGGCTACACCTTC
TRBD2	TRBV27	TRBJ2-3	CASSSPGLAGNSDTQYF	TGTGCCAGCAGTTCCCCGGGACTAGCGGGAAATTCAGATACGCAGTATTTT
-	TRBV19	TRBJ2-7	CASSTGFYEQYF	TGTGCCAGTAGTACCGGGTTCTACGAGCAGTACTTC
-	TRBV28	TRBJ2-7	CASTSGGLDLTYEQYF	TGTGCCAGCACCTCAGGGGGACTAGATTTAACCTACGAGCAGTACTTC
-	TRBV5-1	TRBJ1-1	CASSYREALDAEAFF	TGCGCCAGCAGCTACCGGGAGGCCTTGGACGCTGAAGCTTTCTTT
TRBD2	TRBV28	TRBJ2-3	CASSLTLAGPKADTQYF	TGTGCCAGCAGTTTAACTCTAGCGGGGCCAAAGGCAGATACGCAGTATTTT
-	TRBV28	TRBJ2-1	CASSPPTGEQFF	TGTGCCAGCAGTCCTCCAACTGGTGAGCAGTTCTTC
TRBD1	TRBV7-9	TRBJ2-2	CASSTDREKSGELFF	TGTGCCAGCAGCACCGACAGGGAGAAGAGCGGGGAGCTGTTTTTT
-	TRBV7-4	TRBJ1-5	CASSLRRQGQTFMGNQPQHF	TGTGCCAGCAGCTTAAGGCGTCAGGGACAAACTTTTATGGGCAATCAGCCCCAGCATTTT
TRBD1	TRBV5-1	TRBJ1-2	CASSSYGQGADGYTF	TGCGCCAGCAGCTCCTACGGACAGGGGGCAGATGGCTACACCTTC
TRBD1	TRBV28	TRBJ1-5	CASTRGDRGNQPQHF	TGTGCCAGCACCCGAGGGGACAGGGGAAATCAGCCCCAGCATTTT
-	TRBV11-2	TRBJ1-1	CASSHNLRGLSTEAFF	TGTGCCAGCAGCCACAATTTGAGAGGGCTTAGCACTGAAGCTTTCTTT
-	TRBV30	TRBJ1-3	CAWSKSVPQQSGNTIYF	TGTGCCTGGAGTAAGAGTGTTCCCCAACAGTCTGGAAACACCATATATTTT
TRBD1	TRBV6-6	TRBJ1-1	CASSLQGKDTEAFF	TGTGCCAGCAGCTTACAGGGGAAGGACACTGAAGCTTTCTTT
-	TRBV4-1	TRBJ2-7	CASSQDGAGYEQYF	TGCGCCAGCAGCCAAGATGGGGCCGGGTACGAGCAGTACTTC
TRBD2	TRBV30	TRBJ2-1	CAWSLLAGGRDNEQFF	TGTGCCTGGAGTTTACTAGCGGGAGGGCGGGACAATGAGCAGTTCTTC
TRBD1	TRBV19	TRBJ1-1	CASSTQQGARTEAFF	TGTGCCAGTAGTACCCAACAGGGGGCACGCACTGAAGCTTTCTTT
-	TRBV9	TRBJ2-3	CASSARDKGLDTQYF	TGTGCCAGCAGCGCCCGGGACAAAGGGTTGGATACGCAGTATTTT
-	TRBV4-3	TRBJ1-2	CASSRDRYLYGYTF	TGCGCCAGCAGCCGAGACAGGTATCTTTATGGCTACACCTTC
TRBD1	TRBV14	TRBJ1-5	CASSQTGAGNQPQHF	TGTGCCAGCAGCCAGACAGGGGCAGGCAATCAGCCCCAGCATTTT
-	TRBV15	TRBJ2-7	CATSRGGDGGSYEQYF	TGTGCCACCAGCAGAGGGGGGGACGGCGGCTCCTACGAGCAGTACTTC
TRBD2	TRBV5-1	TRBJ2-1	CASSLASGGYNEQFF	TGCGCCAGCAGCTTGGCCAGCGGGGGATACAATGAGCAGTTCTTC
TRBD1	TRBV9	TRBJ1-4	CASSKTGSEKLFF	TGTGCCAGCAGCAAGACAGGGAGTGAAAAACTGTTTTTT
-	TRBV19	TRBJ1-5	CASSILAKRADQPQHF	TGTGCCAGTAGTATACTTGCGAAGAGGGCAGACCAGCCCCAGCATTTT
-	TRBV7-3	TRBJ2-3	CASSPESPGDTQYF	TGTGCCAGCAGCCCTGAGAGCCCGGGGGATACGCAGTATTTT
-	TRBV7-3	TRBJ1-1	CASEPGMGNTEAFF	TGTGCCAGCGAACCCGGGATGGGGAACACTGAAGCTTTCTTT
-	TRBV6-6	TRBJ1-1	CASSPQGKQYAEAFF	TGTGCCAGCAGTCCCCAGGGAAAGCAGTACGCTGAAGCTTTCTTT
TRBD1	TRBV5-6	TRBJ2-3	CASSPRQGRTDTQYF	TGTGCCAGCAGCCCGCGACAGGGGCGAACAGATACGCAGTATTTT
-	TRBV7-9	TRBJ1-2	CASSLGAARSGYTF	TGTGCCAGCAGCTTAGGGGCCGCTCGGTCTGGCTACACCTTC
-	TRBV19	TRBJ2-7	CASSYAYEQYF	TGTGCCAGTAGTTATGCCTACGAGCAGTACTTC
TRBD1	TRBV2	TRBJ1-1	CASSEAPPGGALQAFF	TGTGCCAGCAGTGAAGCACCACCAGGGGGCGCGTTACAAGCTTTCTTT
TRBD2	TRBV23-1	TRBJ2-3	CASSGGLAGGPSTDTQYF	TGCGCCAGCAGCGGGGGACTAGCGGGAGGACCTAGCACAGATACGCAGTATTTT
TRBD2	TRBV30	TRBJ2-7	CAWTSGGLGYEQYF	TGTGCCTGGACCAGCGGGGGGCTTGGCTACGAGCAGTACTTC